Following are 17 T cell receptor beta chains from one sample sequenced in a study of vaccination and CD4 T cells after COVID-19 (dated 2022 in TCRdb). The treatment or condition label corresponds to: approximately 9-day PBMC culture with coronavirus spike peptide pools or control peptides (ViraFEST assay). CD4+ T cells from unexposed donors were collected before the COVID-19 pandemic (2011-2018). For these receptors, no antigen is known. Libraries were prepared through PCR. Sequencer: Illumina iSeq 100. At the Johns Hopkins FTIC core, DNA from the cultured CD4+ T cells underwent TCR sequencing with the Oncomine TCR Beta short-read assay. The QIAamp micro DNA kit was used to extract genomic DNA from the cultured CD4+ T cells. TCRdb trimmed public reads at Q25 via fastp, called clones via MiXCR and kept in-frame beta chains. Each entry is one CDR3 protein sequence, shown with its most common DNA and genes. For this sample there are some 10,000 distinct CDR3 sequences; roughly 35% appear just once. The ten biggest clones cover about 14% of the sample.

Sequenced sample: CD4+ T cells from blood, cultured in vitro. The receptor source for this set is a human donor in good health.

This clonotype was recorded a few times. V and J are TRBV6-1 and TRBJ2-3; D is undetermined. The CDR3 consists of 12 residues. V lost 6 bases and J lost 2, with 6 bases in between. CDR1 and CDR2 from the germline V gene are MNHNS and SASEGT. CDR3 bases: TGTGCCAGCAGAAGTAACACAGATACGCAGTATTTT. It codes for CASRSNTDTQYF.

The gene calls are TRBV28 and TRBJ1-2, with 8 bases identical to TRBD1. Germline assignment: CDR1 MDHEN and CDR2 SYDVKM. The CDR3 sequence is 12 residues long. The V gene end was trimmed by 7 bases and the J gene end by 7 bases; junction bases not matched to a gene: 5. In DNA form, the CDR3 reads TGTGCCAGCATTGGACAGGGTTTTGGCTACACCTTC. It yields the protein CASIGQGFGYTF.

On this clonotype: Its ends do not fully match the called genes, so a read error is possible. V gene TRBV27 combines with J gene TRBJ1-1; D is ambiguous. CDR1 and CDR2 from the germline V gene are MNHEY and SMNVEV (reference sequence). This CDR3 is 13 amino acids long. The CDR3 is CASSSQRNPEAFF. The CDR3 nucleotides are TGTGCCAGCAGTTCCCAACGGAACCCTGAAGCTTTCTTT.

The chain carries TRBV4-1 and TRBJ2-7; TRBD1 agrees at 9 bases. This CDR3 is built from 14 residues. Trimming cost V 4 bases and J 3 bases; bases outside gene matches: 4. Germline CDR1 reads MGHRA; CDR2 reads YSYEKL. CDR3 amino acids: CASSPGQGFYEQYF. DNA of the CDR3: TGCGCCAGCAGCCCGGGACAGGGATTCTACGAGCAGTACTTC.

The table lists this clonotype with a few counts. The CDR3: CASSRDRGLAGELFF. CDR3 DNA: TGTGCCAGCAGCCGGGACAGGGGGCTCGCTGGGGAGCTGTTTTTT. V gene TRBV7-2 combines with J gene TRBJ2-2; 12 bases match TRBD1. Trimming cost V 5 bases and J 8 bases; bases outside gene matches: 6. CDR1 and CDR2 (germline): SGHTA, FQGNSA. This CDR3 has 15 amino acids. Combining the CDR3 with reference TRBV7-2 and TRBJ2-2 gives the whole variable domain GAGVSQSPSNKVTEKGKDVELRCDPISGHTALYWYRQSLGQGLEFLIYFQGNSAPDKSGLPSDRFSAERTGGSVSTLTIQRTQQEDSAVYLCASSRDRGLAGELFFGEGSRLTVL.

This clonotype turned up a few times. The DNA for the CDR3 is TGTGCCAGCAGCGGGAACTCGGACTACGAGCAGTACTTC. It codes for CASSGNSDYEQYF. The gene calls are TRBV2 and TRBJ2-7; tentative D call: TRBD2 (5 bases). Trimming removed 6 bases from V and 3 bases from J, with 12 bases in between. CDR1 is SNHLY and CDR2 is FYNNEI in the germline V gene. CDR3 size: 13 residues.

This rearrangement joins TRBV27 to TRBJ2-1; 9 bases fit TRBD2. Germline CDR1 reads MNHEY; CDR2 reads SMNVEV (reference sequence). The CDR3 is 15 residues long. Germline trimming cut 3 bases from V and 4 bases from J; bases unmatched to any gene: 4. CDR3 coding DNA: TGTGCCAGCAGTTTCGCTAGCGGGGTATACAATGAGCAGTTCTTC. Translation gives CASSFASGVYNEQFF.

This clonotype was detected only a few times. The V gene is TRBV4-1, the J gene TRBJ1-2; TRBD1 might be the D (5 bases). The CDR3 extends over 13 amino acids. CDR1 is MGHRA and CDR2 is YSYEKL in the germline V gene. The V and J ends lost 1 base and 7 bases respectively, with 10 bases between them. The DNA of the CDR3 is TGCGCCAGCAGCCAAGGGACATTCGGTGGCTACACCTTC. Translating gives CASSQGTFGGYTF.

The rearrangement links TRBV5-1 to TRBJ1-1; 9 bases are shared with TRBD1. Germline V gene lookup returns CDR1 SGHRS and CDR2 YFSETQ. V was clipped by 2 bases and J by 1 base; unmatched bases: 3. The CDR3 runs 15 residues. DNA of the CDR3: TGCGCCAGCAGCTTCGACAGGGGGACGAACACTGAAGCTTTCTTT. Translated, it gives CASSFDRGTNTEAFF.

V usage is TRBV7-3 and J usage is TRBJ2-5; a weak D match, TRBD1 (5 bases). The CDR3 spans 14 residues. Trimming cost V 5 bases and J 5 bases, with 15 bases left between them. The germline V gene encodes CDR1 SGHTA and CDR2 FQGTGA. The CDR3 spells CASSPSPGRETQYF. CDR3 in DNA: TGTGCCAGCAGCCCATCGCCAGGGCGGGAGACCCAGTACTTC.

The V and J genes are TRBV6-1 and TRBJ1-6; 8 nucleotides line up with TRBD1. Germline V gives CDR1 MNHNS, CDR2 SASEGT. The trim removed 6 bases at V and 6 bases at J, leaving 1 base unmatched. The CDR3 covers 13 residues. The CDR3 DNA reads TGTGCCAGCAGAACAGGGGGTAATTCACCCCTCCACTTT. Protein product: CASRTGGNSPLHF.

The rearrangement joins TRBV14 to TRBJ1-2; weak D call: TRBD1 (5 bases). The V and J ends lost 0 bases and 10 bases respectively, with 12 bases between them. The CDR3 is 13 residues long. In germline, CDR1 is SGHDN, CDR2 FVKESK. CDR3 in amino acids: CASSQDRAAPYTF. The CDR3 nucleotides are TGTGCCAGCAGCCAAGACAGGGCGGCTCCCTACACCTTC.

The chain links TRBV11-3 to TRBJ1-3; 8 bases align to TRBD1. J lost 3 bases, V lost 10 bases, and 8 bases had no gene match. The CDR3 is made up of 14 amino acids. Germline lookup yields CDR1 SGHNT and CDR2 YENEEA. CDR3 loop: CAILGQENGNTIYF. The CDR3, as DNA: TGTGCCATTCTGGGACAGGAGAATGGAAACACCATATATTTT.

The chain links TRBV6-1 to TRBJ2-3, with D possibly matching TRBD1 (5 bases). Germline V gene lookup returns CDR1 MNHNS and CDR2 SASEGT. The CDR3 runs 14 residues. Trimming removed 2 bases at V and 4 bases at J, with 10 bases between. Written as DNA, the CDR3 is TGTGCCAGCAGTGAACCAGGGAAAGCAGATACGCAGTATTTT. The encoded protein is CASSEPGKADTQYF.

This chain connects TRBV21-1 to TRBJ2-7; the table assigns TRBD1, which was not confirmed against the DNA. TRBV21-1 counts as a pseudogene. The CDR3 is 19 amino acids. The CDR3 loop reads CASSKFLSRDRGRTHEQYF. The CDR3 coding sequence is TGTGCCAGCAGCAAGTTCCTTTCCCGGGACAGGGGGCGTACCCACGAGCAGTACTTC.

This clonotype was counted only a few times. The chain uses TRBV5-1 and TRBJ2-3, with unresolved D. The germline V and J ends were trimmed by 1 base and 4 bases, with 7 bases remaining between them. Germline V lookup: CDR1 SGHRS, CDR2 YFSETQ. CDR3 length equals 13 residues. The CDR3 coding sequence is TGCGCCAGCAGCTTGCCTATGGCAGATACGCAGTATTTT. It specifies CASSLPMADTQYF.

This clonotype was detected only a few times. V is TRBV20-1 and J is TRBJ2-7; 10 positions match TRBD2. The V gene end was trimmed by 4 bases and the J gene end by 4 bases; junction bases not matched to a gene: 10. The CDR3 has 15 amino acids. CDR1 and CDR2 from the germline V gene are DFQATT and SNEGSKA (reference sequence). CDR3 protein: CSAMGASGSNYEQYF. CDR3 coding DNA: TGCAGTGCTATGGGGGCTAGCGGGAGCAATTACGAGCAGTACTTC.